The 11 T cell receptor beta chains in this list originate from one sample, sequenced in a study of shared clonotypes between healthy human individuals. This table comes from immunoSEQ multiplex PCR, and its TCRdb copy is limited to in-frame clones, with some not included. The sample includes roughly 520,000 clones, around 96% of them seen just once. The sequencing input was naive CD4+ T cells sorted from blood. Stated subset: CD45RA+ positively selected. These TCRs come from a woman aged 30 to 39 in good health.

The gene calls are TRBV7-9 and TRBJ2-3, with 11 bases matching TRBD2. Germline V CDR1 and CDR2: SEHNR, FQNEAQ (reference sequence). CDR3 length equals 18 residues. Trimming at V came to 4 bases and at J to 2 bases, leaving 11 bases not matched to a gene. CDR3 nucleotide sequence: TGTGCCAGCAGCTCCACCCCCCTAGCGGGGGGACCCACAGATACGCAGTATTTT. Encoded protein: CASSSTPLAGGPTDTQYF.

A remark on this clone: The identical CDR3 is also encoded by other nucleotide sequences in the sample. The chain is built from TRBV5-4 and TRBJ2-7; D gene ambiguous. V shed 0 bases and J shed 0 bases, with 7 bases lying between them. The germline V gene has CDR1 SGHNT and CDR2 YYREEE (reference sequence). The CDR3 extends over 14 amino acids. This CDR3 is CASSLAPGSYEQYF. CDR3 in DNA: TGTGCCAGCAGCTTGGCGCCAGGCTCCTACGAGCAGTACTTC.

As for this clone: This sample includes further DNA sequences coding for the same CDR3. The V gene is TRBV19, the J gene TRBJ2-7, with 9 bases matching TRBD1. The junction had 3 bases not matched to a gene; V was cut back by 4 bases and J by 2 bases. CDR3 size: 14 residues. CDR1 and CDR2 from the germline V gene are LNHDA and SQIVND (reference sequence). In DNA form, the CDR3 reads TGTGCCAGTAGTAACAGGGGGCTCACCTACGAGCAGTACTTC. Translation gives CASSNRGLTYEQYF.

The chain carries TRBV27 and TRBJ2-2; maybe TRBD1 (6 bases). The germline V gene has CDR1 MNHEY and CDR2 SMNVEV (reference sequence). The CDR3 extends over 14 amino acids. Trimming removed 2 bases from V and 4 bases from J, with 8 bases in between. The DNA for the CDR3 is TGTGCCAGCAGTTTAAGAGGGGGCACCGGGGAGCTGTTTTTT. Protein sequence: CASSLRGGTGELFF.

The CDR3 here is CASSPTTYEQYF. CDR3 nucleotides: TGCGCCAGCAGCCCAACCACCTACGAGCAGTACTTC. The chain joins TRBV5-1 to TRBJ2-7; no reliable D call. Trimming shortened V by 4 bases and J by 2 bases, and 7 bases separated the two germline ends. The CDR3 totals 12 residues. Germline V gives CDR1 SGHRS, CDR2 YFSETQ.

The chain is built from TRBV10-3 and TRBJ2-7; 9 bases are shared with TRBD1. The junction had 10 bases not matched to a gene; V was cut back by 6 bases and J by 1 base. Germline CDR1 and CDR2: ENHRY and SYGVKD. The CDR3 runs to 16 residues. This CDR3 reads CAIRTDRGSMSYEQYF. CDR3 bases: TGTGCCATCAGGACAGACAGGGGGTCGATGTCCTACGAGCAGTACTTC.

The chain is built from TRBV28 and TRBJ2-2; D remains ambiguous. This CDR3 is 13 amino acids long. V was pared by 5 bases and J by 0 bases, with 4 bases between. Germline-derived CDR1 and CDR2 are MDHEN and SYDVKM. The CDR3 nucleotides are TGTGCCAGCAGTGCCCCGAACACCGGGGAGCTGTTTTTT. Translating gives CASSAPNTGELFF.

V and J are TRBV5-1 and TRBJ2-1, with D maybe TRBD2 (6 bases). V lost 3 bases, J lost 2 bases, and 12 bases lay in between. Germline V lookup: CDR1 SGHRS, CDR2 YFSETQ. The CDR3 runs to 15 residues. CDR3 loop: CASSSWGDTYNEQFF. CDR3 in DNA: TGCGCCAGCAGCTCCTGGGGGGATACCTACAATGAGCAGTTCTTC. Drawing the rest from reference TRBV5-1 and TRBJ2-1, the complete variable domain is KAGVTQTPRYLIKTRGQQVTLSCSPISGHRSVSWYQQTPGQGLQFLFEYFSETQRNKGNFPGRFSGRQFSNSRSEMNVSTLELGDSALYLCASSSWGDTYNEQFFGPGTRLTVL.

This chain links TRBV7-9 with TRBJ2-3; 9 bases fit TRBD2. Germline V CDR1 and CDR2: SEHNR, FQNEAQ (reference sequence). The junction had 4 bases not matched to a gene; V was cut back by 4 bases and J by 2 bases. There are 15 residues in the CDR3. CDR3 amino acids: CASSSIAGVTDTQYF. Here the CDR3 DNA reads TGTGCCAGCAGCTCAATAGCGGGAGTCACAGATACGCAGTATTTT.

The CDR3 spells CASSYAPQPGTSGEQYF. For the CDR3, the DNA is TGTGCCAGCAGCTACGCTCCCCAACCCGGGACTAGCGGCGAGCAGTACTTC. The chain links TRBV7-9 to TRBJ2-7, with 11 bases lining up with TRBD2. J gave up 6 bases and V 4 bases, and 14 bases lay outside the gene matches. The CDR3 length is 17 residues. CDR1 and CDR2 from the germline V gene are SEHNR and FQNEAQ (reference sequence). Using reference TRBV7-9 and TRBJ2-7 for the parts outside the CDR3, the full variable domain is DTGVSQNPRHKITKRGQNVTFRCDPISEHNRLYWYRQTLGQGPEFLTYFQNEAQLEKSRLLSDRFSAERPKGSFSTLEIQRTEQGDSAMYLCASSYAPQPGTSGEQYFGPGTRLTVT.

V gene TRBV6-5 combines with J gene TRBJ1-5; 12 bases align to TRBD1. Trimming removed 5 bases from V and 4 bases from J; junction bases left unmatched: 3. Looked up from germline, CDR1 is MNHEY and CDR2 is SVGAGI. The CDR3 is 15 amino acids. CDR3: CASSGDRGRNQPQHF. The CDR3, as DNA: TGTGCCAGCAGTGGGGACAGGGGGCGAAATCAGCCCCAGCATTTT.